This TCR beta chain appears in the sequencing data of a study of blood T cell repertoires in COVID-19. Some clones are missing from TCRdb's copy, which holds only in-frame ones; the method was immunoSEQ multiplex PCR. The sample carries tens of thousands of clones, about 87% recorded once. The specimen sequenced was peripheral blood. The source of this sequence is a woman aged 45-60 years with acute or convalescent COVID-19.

In nucleotides, the CDR3 is TGTGCCAGTAGTATAGCAGGGGGTGGCAATCAGCCCCAGCATTTT. Protein product: CASSIAGGGNQPQHF. The V call is TRBV19, the J call TRBJ1-5, with 7 bases identical to TRBD1. Germline V gene data show CDR1 as LNHDA and CDR2 as SQIVND (reference sequence). This CDR3 is built from 15 residues. V lost 1 base and J lost 2; bases outside the gene matches: 2.